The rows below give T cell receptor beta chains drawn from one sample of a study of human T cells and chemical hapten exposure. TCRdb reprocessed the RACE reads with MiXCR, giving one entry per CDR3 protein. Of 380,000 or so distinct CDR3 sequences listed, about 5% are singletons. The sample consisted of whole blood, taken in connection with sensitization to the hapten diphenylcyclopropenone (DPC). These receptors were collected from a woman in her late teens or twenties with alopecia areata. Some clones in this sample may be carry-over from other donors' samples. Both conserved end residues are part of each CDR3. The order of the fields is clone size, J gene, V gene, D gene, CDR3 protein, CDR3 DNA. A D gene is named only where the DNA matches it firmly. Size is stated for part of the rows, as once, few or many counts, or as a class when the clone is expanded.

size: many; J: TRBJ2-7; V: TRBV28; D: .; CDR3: CASSVARVIRFGQYF; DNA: TGTGCCAGTTCAGTAGCCAGGGTGATTAGGTTCGGGCAGTACTTC
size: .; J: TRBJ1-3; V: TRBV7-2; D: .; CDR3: CASSLTTTLSGNTIYF; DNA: TGTGCCAGCAGCTTAACTACCACCCTCTCTGGAAACACCATATATTTT
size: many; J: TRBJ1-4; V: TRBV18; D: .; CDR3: CASSPLPGSVNEKLFF; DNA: TGTGCCAGCTCACCACTCCCGGGTTCGGTTAATGAAAAACTGTTTTTT
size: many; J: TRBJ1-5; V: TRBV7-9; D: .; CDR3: CASSTGARDQPQHF; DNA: TGTGCCAGCAGTACAGGAGCCCGTGATCAGCCCCAGCATTTT
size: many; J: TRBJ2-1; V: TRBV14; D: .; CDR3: CASSQETGDSYNEQFF; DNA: TGTGCCAGCAGCCAAGAGACGGGGGACTCCTACAATGAGCAGTTCTTC
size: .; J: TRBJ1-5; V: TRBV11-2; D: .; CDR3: CASSLDRVGGAQPQHF; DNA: TGTGCCAGCAGCTTAGATAGGGTCGGGGGCGCTCAGCCCCAGCATTTT
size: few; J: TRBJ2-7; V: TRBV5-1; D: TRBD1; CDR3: CASSLNNRGRDEQYF; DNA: TGCGCCAGCAGCTTGAACAACAGGGGCAGAGACGAGCAGTACTTC
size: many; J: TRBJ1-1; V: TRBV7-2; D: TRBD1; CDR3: CASSQDRANTEAFF; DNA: TGTGCCAGCAGCCAAGACAGGGCAAACACTGAAGCTTTCTTT
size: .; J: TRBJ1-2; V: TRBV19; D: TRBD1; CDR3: CASSGTGTISGGYTF; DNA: TGTGCCAGTAGCGGGACAGGGACTATATCGGGTGGCTACACCTTC
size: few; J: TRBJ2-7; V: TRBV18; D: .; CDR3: CASSPGVTTRDEQYF; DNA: TGTGCCAGCTCACCAGGAGTGACCACGAGGGACGAGCAGTACTTC
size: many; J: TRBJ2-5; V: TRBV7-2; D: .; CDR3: CASSLYERKTQYF; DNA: TGTGCCAGCAGCTTATATGAGCGGAAGACCCAGTACTTC
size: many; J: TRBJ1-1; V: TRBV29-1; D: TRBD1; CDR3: CSSGGTGSGNTEAFF; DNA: TGCAGCTCCGGCGGGACAGGTTCGGGTAACACTGAAGCTTTCTTT
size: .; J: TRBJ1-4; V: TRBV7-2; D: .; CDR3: CASSFTANEKLFF; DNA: TGTGCCAGCAGCTTCACCGCAAATGAAAAACTGTTTTTT
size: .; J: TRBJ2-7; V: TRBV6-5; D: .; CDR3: CASSYSIASSYEQYF; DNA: TGTGCCAGCAGTTACTCGATAGCCAGCTCCTACGAGCAGTACTTC
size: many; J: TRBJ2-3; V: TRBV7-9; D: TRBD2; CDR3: CASSVTGLGTDTQYF; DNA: TGTGCCAGCAGCGTCACTGGACTAGGCACAGATACGCAGTATTTT
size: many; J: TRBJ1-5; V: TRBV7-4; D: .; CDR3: CASSSRQPLQPQHF; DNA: TGTGCCAGCAGCTCGAGACAGCCTCTTCAGCCCCAGCATTTT
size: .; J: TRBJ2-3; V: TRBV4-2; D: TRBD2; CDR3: CASSQGRRGAQDTQYF; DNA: TGTGCCAGCAGCCAAGGGAGGCGGGGGGCCCAAGATACGCAGTATTTT
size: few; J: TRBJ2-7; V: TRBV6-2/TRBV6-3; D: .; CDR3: CASSFHRSTGSYEQYF; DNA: TGTGCCAGCAGTTTTCATCGCTCGACAGGATCCTACGAGCAGTACTTC
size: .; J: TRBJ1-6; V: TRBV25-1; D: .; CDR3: CASSENFDGKNSPLHF; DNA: TGTGCCAGCAGTGAGAATTTTGACGGAAAAAATTCACCCCTCCACTTT
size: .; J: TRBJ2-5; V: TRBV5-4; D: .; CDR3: CASSSDQTGTQYF; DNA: TGTGCCAGCAGTTCAGATCAAACGGGAACCCAGTACTTC
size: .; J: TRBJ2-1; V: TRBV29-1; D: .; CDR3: CSVAHLGIGNEQFF; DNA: TGCAGCGTTGCTCATCTGGGGATTGGCAATGAGCAGTTCTTC
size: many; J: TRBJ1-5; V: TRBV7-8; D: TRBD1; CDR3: CASSPRTGEIRAQHF; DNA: TGTGCCAGCAGCCCCCGGACAGGGGAAATTCGGGCCCAGCATTTT
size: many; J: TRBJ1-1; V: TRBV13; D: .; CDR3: CASSLRAGPGDTEAFF; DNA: TGTGCCAGCAGCTTAAGGGCAGGGCCCGGAGACACTGAAGCTTTCTTT
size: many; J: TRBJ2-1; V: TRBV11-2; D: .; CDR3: CASSPTGQIHPNEQFF; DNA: TGTGCCAGCAGCCCTACGGGACAAATTCACCCCAATGAGCAGTTCTTC